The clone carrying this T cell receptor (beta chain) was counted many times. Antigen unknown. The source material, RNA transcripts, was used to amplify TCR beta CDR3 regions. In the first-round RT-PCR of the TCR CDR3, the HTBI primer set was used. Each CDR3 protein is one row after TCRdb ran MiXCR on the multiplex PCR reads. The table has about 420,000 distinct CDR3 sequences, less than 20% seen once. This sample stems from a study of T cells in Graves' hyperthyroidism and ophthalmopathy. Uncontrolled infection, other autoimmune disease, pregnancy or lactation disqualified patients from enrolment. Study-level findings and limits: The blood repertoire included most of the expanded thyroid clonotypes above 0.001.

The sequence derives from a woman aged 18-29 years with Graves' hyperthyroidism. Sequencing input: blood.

DNA for the CDR3: TGCGCCAGCAGCTTGGGTCTTGGACAGGGTCTTAACTCTGGAAACACCATATATTTT. It encodes CASSLGLGQGLNSGNTIYF. The J gene is TRBJ1-3, the V gene TRBV5-1, with 8 bases fitting TRBD1. Germline-derived CDR1 and CDR2 are SGHRS and YFSETQ. The V segment lost 0 bases and the J segment 0 bases; nucleotides outside the gene matches: 11. This CDR3 comprises 19 residues. The whole variable domain, filled in from reference TRBV5-1 and TRBJ1-3, reads KAGVTQTPRYLIKTRGQQVTLSCSPISGHRSVSWYQQTPGQGLQFLFEYFSETQRNKGNFPGRFSGRQFSNSRSEMNVSTLELGDSALYLCASSLGLGQGLNSGNTIYFGEGSWLTVV.